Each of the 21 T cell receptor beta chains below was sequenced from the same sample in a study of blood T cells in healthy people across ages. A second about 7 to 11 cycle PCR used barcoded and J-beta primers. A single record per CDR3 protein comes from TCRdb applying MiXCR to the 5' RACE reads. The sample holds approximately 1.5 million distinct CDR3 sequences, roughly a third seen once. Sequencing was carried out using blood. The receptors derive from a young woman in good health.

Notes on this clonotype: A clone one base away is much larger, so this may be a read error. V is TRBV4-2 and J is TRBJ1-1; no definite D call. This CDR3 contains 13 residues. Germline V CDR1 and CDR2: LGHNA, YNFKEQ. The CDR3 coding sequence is TGTGCCAGCAGCCAAGCGAAGAACACTGGAGCTTTCTTT. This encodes CASSQAKNTGAFF.

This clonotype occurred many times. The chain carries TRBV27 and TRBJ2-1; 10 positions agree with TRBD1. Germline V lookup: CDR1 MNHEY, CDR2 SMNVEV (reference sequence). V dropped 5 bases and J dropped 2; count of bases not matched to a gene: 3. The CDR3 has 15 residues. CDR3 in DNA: TGTGCCAGCAGTCCCGGGACAGGGGCCTACAATGAGCAGTTCTTC. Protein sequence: CASSPGTGAYNEQFF.

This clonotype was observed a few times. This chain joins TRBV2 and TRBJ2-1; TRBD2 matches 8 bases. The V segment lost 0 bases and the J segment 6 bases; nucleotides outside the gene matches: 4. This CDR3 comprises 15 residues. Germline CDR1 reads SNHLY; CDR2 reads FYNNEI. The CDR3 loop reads CASSEAGAGGNEQFF. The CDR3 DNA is TGTGCCAGCAGTGAAGCGGGGGCGGGGGGCAATGAGCAGTTCTTC.

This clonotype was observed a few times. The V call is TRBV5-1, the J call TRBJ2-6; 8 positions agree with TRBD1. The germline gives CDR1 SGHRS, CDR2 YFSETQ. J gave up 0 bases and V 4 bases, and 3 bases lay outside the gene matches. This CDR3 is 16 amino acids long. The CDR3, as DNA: TGCGCCAGCAGCCAAGGACAGGGCTCTGGGGCCAACGTCCTGACTTTC. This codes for CASSQGQGSGANVLTF.

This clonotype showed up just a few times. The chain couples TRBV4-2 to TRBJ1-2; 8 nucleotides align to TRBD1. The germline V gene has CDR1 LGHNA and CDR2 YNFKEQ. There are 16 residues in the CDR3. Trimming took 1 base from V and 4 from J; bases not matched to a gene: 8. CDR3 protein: CASSQAAGQDIYGYTF. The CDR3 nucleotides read TGTGCCAGCAGCCAAGCCGCGGGACAGGATATCTATGGCTACACCTTC.

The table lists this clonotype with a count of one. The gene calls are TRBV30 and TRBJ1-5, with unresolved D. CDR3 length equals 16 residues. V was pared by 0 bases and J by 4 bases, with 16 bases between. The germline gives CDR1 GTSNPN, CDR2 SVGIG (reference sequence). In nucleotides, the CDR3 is TGTGCCTGGAGTGTGGGCAGCCCGGTAAATAATCAGCCCCAGCATTTT. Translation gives CAWSVGSPVNNQPQHF.

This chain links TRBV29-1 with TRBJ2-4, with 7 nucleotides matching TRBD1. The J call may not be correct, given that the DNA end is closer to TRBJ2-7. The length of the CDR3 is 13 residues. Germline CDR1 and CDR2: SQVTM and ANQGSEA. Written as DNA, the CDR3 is TGCAGCGCGGGACAGCCCAACTCCTACGAGCAGTACTTC. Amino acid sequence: CSAGQPNSYEQYF.

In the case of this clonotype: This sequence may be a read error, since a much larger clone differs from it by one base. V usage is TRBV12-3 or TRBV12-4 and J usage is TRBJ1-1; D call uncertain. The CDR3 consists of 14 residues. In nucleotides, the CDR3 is TGTGCCGGCAGGCCTCCCCCGGGGTCCGCTGAAGCTTTCTTT. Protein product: CAGRPPPGSAEAFF.

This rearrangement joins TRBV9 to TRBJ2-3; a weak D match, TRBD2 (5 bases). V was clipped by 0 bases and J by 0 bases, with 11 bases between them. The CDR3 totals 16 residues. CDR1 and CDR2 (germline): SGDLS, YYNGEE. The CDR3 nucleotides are TGTGCCAGCAGCGTAGGAGTAGCGCCTAGCACAGATACGCAGTATTTT. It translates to CASSVGVAPSTDTQYF.

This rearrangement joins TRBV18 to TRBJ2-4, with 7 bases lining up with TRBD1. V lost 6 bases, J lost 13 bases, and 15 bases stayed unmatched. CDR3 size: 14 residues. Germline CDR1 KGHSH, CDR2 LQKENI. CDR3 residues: CASSRDSWGSEQYF. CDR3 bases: TGTGCCAGCTCCCGGGACAGTTGGGGAAGTGAGCAGTACTTC.

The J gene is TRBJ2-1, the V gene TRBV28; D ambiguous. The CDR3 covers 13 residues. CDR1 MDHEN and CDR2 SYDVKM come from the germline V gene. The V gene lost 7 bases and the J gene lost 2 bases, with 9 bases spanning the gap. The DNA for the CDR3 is TGTGCCAGCACTATGGGGACCTACAATGAGCAGTTCTTC. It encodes CASTMGTYNEQFF.

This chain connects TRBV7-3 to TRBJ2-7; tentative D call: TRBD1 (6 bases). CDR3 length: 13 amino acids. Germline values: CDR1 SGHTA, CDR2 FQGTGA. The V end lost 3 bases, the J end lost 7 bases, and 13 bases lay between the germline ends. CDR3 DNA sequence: TGTGCCAGCAGCTTGGGAACAGGGCTTGAGCAGTACTTC. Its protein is CASSLGTGLEQYF.

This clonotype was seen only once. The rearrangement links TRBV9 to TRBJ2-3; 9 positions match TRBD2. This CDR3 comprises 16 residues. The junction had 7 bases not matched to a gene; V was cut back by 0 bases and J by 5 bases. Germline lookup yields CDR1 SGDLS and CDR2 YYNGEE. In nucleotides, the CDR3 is TGTGCCAGCAGCGTAGGACAAGCGGGGGGAGGAGATACGCAGTATTTT. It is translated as CASSVGQAGGGDTQYF.

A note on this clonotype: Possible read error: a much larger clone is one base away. The CDR3 bases are TGTGCCAGCAGTTCGCCGGGACATCAAGAGACCCAGTACTTC. Encoded protein: CASSSPGHQETQYF. The rearrangement joins TRBV6-5 to TRBJ2-5; D might be TRBD1 (6 bases). Between the trimmed V and J ends, which lost 4 bases and 2 bases, there was a span of 11 bases. From germline, CDR1 is MNHEY and CDR2 SVGAGI. The CDR3 totals 14 residues.

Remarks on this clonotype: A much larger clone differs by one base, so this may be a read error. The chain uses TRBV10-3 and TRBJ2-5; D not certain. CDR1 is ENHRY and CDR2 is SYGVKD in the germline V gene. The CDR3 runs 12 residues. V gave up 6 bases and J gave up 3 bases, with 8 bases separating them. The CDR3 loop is CAISAEEETQYF. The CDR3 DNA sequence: TGTGCCATCAGCGCCGAGGAAGAGACCCAGTACTTC.

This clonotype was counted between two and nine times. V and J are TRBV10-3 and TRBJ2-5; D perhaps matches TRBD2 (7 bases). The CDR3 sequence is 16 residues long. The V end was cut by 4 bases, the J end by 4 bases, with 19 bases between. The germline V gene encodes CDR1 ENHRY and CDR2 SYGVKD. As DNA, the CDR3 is TGTGCCATCAGTGGGGGGGGCTCCGGAGGAGGAGAGACCCAGTACTTC. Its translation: CAISGGGSGGGETQYF.

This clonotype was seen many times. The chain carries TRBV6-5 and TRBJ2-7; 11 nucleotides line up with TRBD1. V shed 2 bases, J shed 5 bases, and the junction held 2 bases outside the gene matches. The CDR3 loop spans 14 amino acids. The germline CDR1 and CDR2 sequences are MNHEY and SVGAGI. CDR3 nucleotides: TGTGCCAGCAGTTACGCGGGACAGGGGGACGAGCAGTACTTC. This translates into CASSYAGQGDEQYF.

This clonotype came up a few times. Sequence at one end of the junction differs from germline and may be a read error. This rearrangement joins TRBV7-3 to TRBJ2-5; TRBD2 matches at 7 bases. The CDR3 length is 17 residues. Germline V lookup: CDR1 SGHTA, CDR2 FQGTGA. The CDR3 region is CASSLRDTSAYQEAQYF. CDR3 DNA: TGTGCCAGCAGCTTAAGGGATACTAGCGCCTACCAAGAGGCCCAGTACTTC.

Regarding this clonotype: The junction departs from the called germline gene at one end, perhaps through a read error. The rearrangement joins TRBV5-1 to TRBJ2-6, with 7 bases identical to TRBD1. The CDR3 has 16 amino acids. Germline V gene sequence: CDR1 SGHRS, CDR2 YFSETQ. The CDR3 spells CASRPDRASGTNVLTF. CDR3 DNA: TGCGCCAGCAGGCCAGACAGGGCCTCTGGGACCAACGTCCTGACTTTC.

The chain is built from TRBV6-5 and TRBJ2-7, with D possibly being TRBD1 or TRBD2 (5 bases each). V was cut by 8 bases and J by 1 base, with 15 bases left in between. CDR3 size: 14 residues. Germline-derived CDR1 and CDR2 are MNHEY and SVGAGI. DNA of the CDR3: TGTGCCAGCTCTCGGGGCAAAAGTTCCTACGAGCAGTACTTC. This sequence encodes CASSRGKSSYEQYF.

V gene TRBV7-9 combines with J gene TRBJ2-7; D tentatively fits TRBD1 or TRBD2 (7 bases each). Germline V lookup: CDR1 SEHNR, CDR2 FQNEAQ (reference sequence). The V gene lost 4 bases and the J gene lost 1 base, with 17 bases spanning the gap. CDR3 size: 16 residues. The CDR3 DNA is TGTGCCAGCAGCTCCGTACCAGGGGGGGGGTCCTACGAGCAGTACTTC. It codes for CASSSVPGGGSYEQYF.